A selection of T cell receptor beta chains follows, all from one sample in a study of T-cell memory formation after mild COVID-19. TCRdb re-called the 5' RACE reads through MiXCR, storing one row per CDR3 protein. This table has some 350,000 distinct CDR3 sequences, approximately 15% appearing once. Material: PBMCs or a T cell subset sorted from them (not recorded which). The receptors stem from a man aged 18 to 30 who had mild COVID-19 (a few samples of this study predate the infection). Cell type and time point are not known. CDR3s include the opening cysteine and the closing phenylalanine or tryptophan. A D gene is named only where the DNA matches it firmly. The size entry is marked missing in some rows and otherwise reads once, few, many or a size class.

j_call v_call clone_size d_call cdr3_nt cdr3_aa
TRBJ2-1 TRBV4-2 few TRBD1 TGTGCCAGCAGCTACAGGGGGGTGGTCAATGAGCAGTTCTTC CASSYRGVVNEQFF
TRBJ2-5 TRBV7-6 many - TGTGCCAGCAGTACAAGGAACCAAGAGACCCAGTACTTC CASSTRNQETQYF
TRBJ2-3 TRBV7-8 - - TGTGCCAGCAGCTCCCTCCCCCGGCTAGCGTCGGCCTCTAGCACAGATACGCAGTATTTT CASSSLPRLASASSTDTQYF
TRBJ2-7 TRBV12-3/TRBV12-4 few - TGTGCCAGCAGTCCCCATATCCTGGGGGAGCAGTACTTC CASSPHILGEQYF
TRBJ2-1 TRBV4-1 few - TGCGCCAGCAGCCAACCGGTTAGAGGAGGCAGCTACAATGAGCAGTTCTTC CASSQPVRGGSYNEQFF
TRBJ1-1 TRBV4-1 - - TGCGCCAGCAGCCAAGCTCAGGGTTTGGACACTGAAGCTTTCTTT CASSQAQGLDTEAFF
TRBJ2-7 TRBV5-1 few - TGCGCCAGCAGCGCACTACAGGGACGACTCCCCTACGAGCAGTACTTC CASSALQGRLPYEQYF
TRBJ2-3 TRBV7-2 - - TGTGCCAGCAGCTTCCTTAGCGTCACAGATACGCAGTATTTT CASSFLSVTDTQYF
TRBJ2-1 TRBV6-5 few TRBD2 TGTGCCAGCAGCCGTAATGGGGCCCCTAGCGGGGGGGTGTACAATGAGCAGTTCTTC CASSRNGAPSGGVYNEQFF
TRBJ2-3 TRBV10-3 - - TGTGCCATCAGGTCAACTGGAGGGGCTAGCACAGATACGCAGTATTTT CAIRSTGGASTDTQYF
TRBJ2-2 TRBV7-2 few - TGTGCCAGCAGCGCCGAGAGTGGGGGGACTGCCGGGGAGCTGTTTTTT CASSAESGGTAGELFF
TRBJ2-2 TRBV27 - TRBD2 TGTGCCAGCAGTTGGAGCGGGGCCGGGGAGCTGTTTTTT CASSWSGAGELFF
TRBJ2-1 TRBV7-3 few - TGTGCCAGCAGCTTACGGGGGACTCTCAATGAGCAGTTCTTC CASSLRGTLNEQFF
TRBJ1-3 TRBV4-1 - - TGCGCCAGCAGCCTCTCAGCTGGAAACACCATATATTTT CASSLSAGNTIYF
TRBJ1-2 TRBV10-3 - TRBD1 TGTGCCATCAGGGCTGGACAGGGGGCGGATGGCTACACCTTC CAIRAGQGADGYTF
TRBJ1-1 TRBV6-6 - - TGTGCCAGCAGACTAGATACAGGCGAAGCTTTCTTT CASRLDTGEAFF
TRBJ2-7 TRBV27 - TRBD2 TGTGCCAGCAGTTTAGTCCCCGGGAGGACCTACGAGCAGTACTTC CASSLVPGRTYEQYF
TRBJ1-3 TRBV3-1 - - TGTGCCAGCAGCGTTCAGGGGTCTGGAAACACCATATATTTT CASSVQGSGNTIYF
TRBJ2-7 TRBV19 once - TGTGCCAGTAGTATTTCCGGGACTTTCAGCTCCTACGAGCAGTACTTC CASSISGTFSSYEQYF
TRBJ1-2 TRBV19 - - TGTGCCAGTAGTTCTTCCGACAGGCTGGCTACTGGCTACACCTTC CASSSSDRLATGYTF
TRBJ2-3 TRBV10-3 few - TGTGCCATCAGCCCGAATGTAGGGACCCATACGCAGTATTTT CAISPNVGTHTQYF
TRBJ2-1 TRBV6-1 - TRBD2 TGTGCCAGCAGGGGAAGCGGGGGGGCGTTTTACAATGAGCAGTTCTTC CASRGSGGAFYNEQFF
TRBJ2-2 TRBV6-6 few - TGTGCCACCCTCAGGACTGAACCCACCGGGGAGCTGTTTTTT CATLRTEPTGELFF
TRBJ2-1 TRBV11-1 few - TGTGCCAGCAGGTGGGGGGGGCAACATGAGCAGTTCTTC CASRWGGQHEQFF
TRBJ2-7 TRBV4-3 - - TGCGCCAGCAGCCAAGATCACGGGTCCTCCTACGAGCAGTACTTC CASSQDHGSSYEQYF
TRBJ2-3 TRBV6-5 - TRBD2 TGTGCCAGCGGGTCGATAGCGGGGGCCACAGATACGCAGTATTTT CASGSIAGATDTQYF
TRBJ2-1 TRBV20-1 - - TGCAGTGCAGAGGGGGAGAAGGGTTATGAGCAGTTCTTC CSAEGEKGYEQFF
TRBJ2-1 TRBV7-2 few TRBD2 TGTGCCAGCAGCTTATCCTTGCGGGGGGAAAATGAGCAGTTCTTC CASSLSLRGENEQFF
TRBJ2-5 TRBV5-4 - TRBD1 TGTGCCAGCAGCTTAACCAGGGGGCTGGGTGGGACCCAGTACTTC CASSLTRGLGGTQYF
TRBJ1-4 TRBV18 - TRBD1 TGTGCCAGCTCACCAAGCGCTCCGGGACAGGGAAATGAAAAACTGTTTTTT CASSPSAPGQGNEKLFF
TRBJ2-7 TRBV11-2 few TRBD1 TGTGCCAGCAGCGGACAGGAGGTACAGTACTTC CASSGQEVQYF
TRBJ2-1 TRBV4-3 - - TGCGCCAGCAGCGCAAACAGGGCTTTCCCCTACAATGAGCAGTTCTTC CASSANRAFPYNEQFF
TRBJ1-6 TRBV5-1 many - TGCGCCAGCAGCTTGGAAGGGTGGAATTCACCCCTCCACTTT CASSLEGWNSPLHF
TRBJ1-2 TRBV4-3 once - TGCGCCAGCAGCCAAGATTTCCGGAATAGGGCCTATGGCTACACCTTC CASSQDFRNRAYGYTF
TRBJ1-5 TRBV18 few - TGTGCCAGCTCACCACGGGGGCGGGGAGCGGAGAGCAATCAGCCCCAGCATTTT CASSPRGRGAESNQPQHF
TRBJ2-3 TRBV6-2/TRBV6-3 - - TGTGCCAGCACTCCCACCGGGACTCTGGGCACAGATACGCAGTATTTT CASTPTGTLGTDTQYF
TRBJ2-2 TRBV11-2 - - TGTGCCAGCAGCTTGGCGGTACGCGCGAACACCGGGGAGCTGTTTTTT CASSLAVRANTGELFF
TRBJ1-5 TRBV7-9 - TRBD1 TGTGCCAGCAGTCCGACAGGGCGGGATCAGCCCCAGCATTTT CASSPTGRDQPQHF
TRBJ2-7 TRBV6-6 few TRBD2 TGTGCCAGCAGGACAGCGGGGGACCCATCCTACGAGCAGTACTTC CASRTAGDPSYEQYF
TRBJ2-2 TRBV12-3/TRBV12-4 few TRBD1 TGTGCCAGCAGTCGGGGACAGGGTGGCGGGGAGCTGTTTTTT CASSRGQGGGELFF
TRBJ1-2 TRBV28 few TRBD1 TGTGCCAGCAGCTCAGGGGGCTCTGGCTACACCTTC CASSSGGSGYTF
TRBJ2-3 TRBV7-6 many - TGTGCCAGCAGTCTGACAACGGACCCAGATACGCAGTATTTT CASSLTTDPDTQYF
TRBJ2-2 TRBV15 - - TGTGCCACCACCCTTAGCGAGTCCGGGGAGCTGTTTTTT CATTLSESGELFF
TRBJ2-4 TRBV6-5 few TRBD1 TGTGCCAGCAGATTACAGGGGATAGAAAACATTCAGTACTTC CASRLQGIENIQYF
TRBJ2-5 TRBV5-1 many - TGCGCCAGCAGCCCCTACGTCGGGGGAGAGACCCAGTACTTC CASSPYVGGETQYF
TRBJ1-4 TRBV14 - - TGTGCCAGCAGCCGCCCGGGGGCGACTAATGAAAAACTGTTTTTT CASSRPGATNEKLFF
TRBJ2-5 TRBV7-2 many TRBD2 TGTGCCAGCAGCTTACTAGCGGGGGGGCTAGAGACCCAGTACTTC CASSLLAGGLETQYF
TRBJ2-5 TRBV7-2 few - TGTGCCAGCAGCTTAAATTTCGACAGCCAAGAGACCCAGTACTTC CASSLNFDSQETQYF
TRBJ2-3 TRBV27 - - TGTGCCAGCAGAATAAACCCCTTGGCGTCTACGCAGTATTTT CASRINPLASTQYF
TRBJ1-1 TRBV12-3/TRBV12-4 - - TGTGCCAGCAGCATTTCTCGGGGGAACACTGAAGCTTTCTTT CASSISRGNTEAFF
TRBJ1-2 TRBV5-1 - - TGCGCCAGCAGCCCGGGTAGAGGGAGTGGTGGCTACACCTTC CASSPGRGSGGYTF
TRBJ1-2 TRBV7-9 - - TGTGCCAGCAGCGACGCGGGGATCGAGGGTGGCTACACCTTC CASSDAGIEGGYTF
TRBJ2-3 TRBV5-1 many TRBD2 TGCGCCAGCAGCGCCGGGACTAGACACGGCACAGATACGCAGTATTTT CASSAGTRHGTDTQYF
TRBJ2-1 TRBV6-1 - - TGTGCCAGCAGTGAAGACAGGTTCTCCTACAATGAGCAGTTCTTC CASSEDRFSYNEQFF